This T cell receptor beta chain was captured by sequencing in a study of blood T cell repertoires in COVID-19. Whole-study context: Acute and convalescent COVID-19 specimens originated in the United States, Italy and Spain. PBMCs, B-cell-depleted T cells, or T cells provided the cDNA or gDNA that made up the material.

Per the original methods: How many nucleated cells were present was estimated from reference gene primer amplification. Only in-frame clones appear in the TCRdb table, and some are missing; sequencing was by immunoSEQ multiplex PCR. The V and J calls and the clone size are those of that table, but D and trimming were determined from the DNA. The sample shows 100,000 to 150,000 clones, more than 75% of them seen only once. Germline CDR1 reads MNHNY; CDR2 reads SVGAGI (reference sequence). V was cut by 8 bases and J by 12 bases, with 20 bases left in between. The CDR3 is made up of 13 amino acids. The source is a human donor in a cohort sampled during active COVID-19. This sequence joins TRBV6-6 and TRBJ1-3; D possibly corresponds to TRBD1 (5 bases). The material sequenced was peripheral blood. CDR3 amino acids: CASGGRVTSGIYF. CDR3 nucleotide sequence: TGTGCCAGCGGTGGCAGGGTAACCTCTGGCATATATTTT.